The next 2 T cell receptor beta chains were all read from a single sample in a study of post-analysis software for immune sequencing data. Points from the study as a whole: Four or five TRBV segments, TRBV5-6, TRBV5-1 and TRBV20-1 among them, were found more frequent in patients than controls.

Unique-molecular-identifier-tagged TCR beta cDNA libraries were used. In TCRdb, the PCR reads were re-called with MiXCR into one record per CDR3 protein. This table has about 540,000 distinct CDR3 sequences, around a third appearing once. Their specific antigens are unknown. What was sequenced was blood. The receptors were sampled from a girl under 18 with multiple sclerosis.

This clonotype was found once. Because it lacks the conserved phenylalanine or tryptophan at the end, this CDR3 is likely a read error. V usage is TRBV9 and J usage is TRBJ2-3, with 11 bases matching TRBD1. V trimming: 4 bases; J trimming: 5 bases; junction bases outside the gene matches: 6. The CDR3 consists of 15 residues. CDR1 and CDR2 from the germline V gene are SGDLS and YYNGEE. CDR3 loop: CASSSRDRGLDTQYL. CDR3 coding DNA: TGTGCCAGCAGCTCCCGGGACAGGGGGTTAGATACGCAGTATTTG.

V gene TRBV20-1 combines with J gene TRBJ2-5, with 13 positions matching TRBD2. The trim removed 3 bases at V and 3 bases at J, leaving 4 bases unmatched. The CDR3 contains 15 residues. Per germline, CDR1 DFQATT and CDR2 SNEGSKA (reference sequence). The CDR3: CSARGLAGREETQYF. The CDR3, as DNA: TGCAGTGCTAGGGGACTAGCGGGGAGGGAAGAGACCCAGTACTTC.